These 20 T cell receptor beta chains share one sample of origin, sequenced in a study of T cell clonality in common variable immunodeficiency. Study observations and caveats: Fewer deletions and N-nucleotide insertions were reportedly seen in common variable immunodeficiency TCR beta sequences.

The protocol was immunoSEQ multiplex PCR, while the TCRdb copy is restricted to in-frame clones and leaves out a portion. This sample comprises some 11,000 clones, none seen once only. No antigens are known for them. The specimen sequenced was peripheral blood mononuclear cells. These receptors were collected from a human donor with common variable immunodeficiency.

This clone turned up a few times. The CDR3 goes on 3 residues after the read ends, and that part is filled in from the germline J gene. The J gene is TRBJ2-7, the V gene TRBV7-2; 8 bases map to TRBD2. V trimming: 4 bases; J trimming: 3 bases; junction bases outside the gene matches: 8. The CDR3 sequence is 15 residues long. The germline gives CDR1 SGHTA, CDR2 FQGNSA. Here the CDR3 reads CASSSHRSGSYEQYF. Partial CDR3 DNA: TGTGCCAGCAGCTCACACAGAAGCGGGAGCTACGAG.

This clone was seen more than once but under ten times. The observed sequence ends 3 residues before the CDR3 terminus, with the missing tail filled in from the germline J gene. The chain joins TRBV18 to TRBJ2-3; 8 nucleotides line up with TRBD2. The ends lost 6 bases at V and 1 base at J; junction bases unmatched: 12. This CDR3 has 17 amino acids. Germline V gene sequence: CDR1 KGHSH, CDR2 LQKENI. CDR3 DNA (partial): TGTGCCAGCTCTTACTACCCGAGCGGGAGTGGCACAGATACG. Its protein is CASSYYPSGSGTDT. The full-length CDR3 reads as CASSYYPSGSGTDTQYF. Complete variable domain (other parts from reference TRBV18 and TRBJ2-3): NAGVMQNPRHLVRRRGQEARLRCSPMKGHSHVYWYRQLPEEGLKFMVYLQKENIIDESGMPKERFSAEFPKEGPSILRIQQVVRGDSAAYFCASSYYPSGSGTDTQYFGPGTRLTVL.

CDR3 DNA, as far as it was read: TGCGCCAGCAGCTTGGCCCCCACAGGGACGGGGAATGAAAAA. Protein sequence: CASSLAPTGTGNEK. The CDR3 reads in full as CASSLAPTGTGNEKLFF. The chain joins TRBV5-1 to TRBJ1-4, with a weak D call TRBD1 (6 bases). The CDR3 is cut off 3 residues early in the read; its end comes from the germline J gene. From germline, CDR1 is SGHRS and CDR2 YFSETQ. The CDR3 length is 17 residues. The ends were cut back, 0 bases at V and 5 bases at J, with 17 bases in the middle.

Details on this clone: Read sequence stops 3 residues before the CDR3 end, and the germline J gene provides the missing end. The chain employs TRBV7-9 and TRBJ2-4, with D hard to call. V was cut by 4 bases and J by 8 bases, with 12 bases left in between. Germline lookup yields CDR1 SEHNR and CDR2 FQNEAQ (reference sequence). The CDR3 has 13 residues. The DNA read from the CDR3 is TGTGCCAGCAGCTCCCCAGGTTACGACATT. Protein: CASSSPGYDI. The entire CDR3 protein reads CASSSPGYDIQYF. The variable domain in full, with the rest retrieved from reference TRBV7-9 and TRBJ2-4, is DTGVSQNPRHKITKRGQNVTFRCDPISEHNRLYWYRQTLGQGPEFLTYFQNEAQLEKSRLLSDRFSAERPKGSFSTLEIQRTEQGDSAMYLCASSSPGYDIQYFGAGTRLSVL.

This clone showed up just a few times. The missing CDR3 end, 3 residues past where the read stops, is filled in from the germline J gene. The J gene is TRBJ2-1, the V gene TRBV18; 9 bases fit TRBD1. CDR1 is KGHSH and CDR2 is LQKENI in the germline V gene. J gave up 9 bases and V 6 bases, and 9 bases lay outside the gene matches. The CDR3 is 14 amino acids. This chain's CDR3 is CASSKVQGAGEQFF. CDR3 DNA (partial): TGTGCCAGCTCTAAAGTACAGGGGGCCGGTGAG.

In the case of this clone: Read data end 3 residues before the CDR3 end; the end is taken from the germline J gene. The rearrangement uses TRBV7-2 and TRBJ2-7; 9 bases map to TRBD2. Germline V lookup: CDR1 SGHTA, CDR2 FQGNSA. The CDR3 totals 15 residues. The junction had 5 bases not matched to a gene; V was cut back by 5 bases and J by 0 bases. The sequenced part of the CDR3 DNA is TGTGCCAGCAGCCCACGGACTAGCGCCTCCTACGAG. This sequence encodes CASSPRTSASYE. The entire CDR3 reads CASSPRTSASYEQYF.

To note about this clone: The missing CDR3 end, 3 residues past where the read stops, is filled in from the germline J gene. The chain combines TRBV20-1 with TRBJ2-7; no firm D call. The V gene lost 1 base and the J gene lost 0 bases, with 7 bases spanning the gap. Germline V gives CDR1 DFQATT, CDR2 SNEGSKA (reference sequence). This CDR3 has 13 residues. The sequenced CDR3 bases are TGCAGTGCTAGAGTCAGAAGCTCCTACGAG. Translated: CSARVRSSYE. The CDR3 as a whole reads CSARVRSSYEQYF.

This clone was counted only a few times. CDR3 bases read: TGCAGCGTTTATTCCACGCCCCACTCCTCCGGAGAGACC. It is translated as CSVYSTPHSSGET. Given in full, the CDR3 is CSVYSTPHSSGETQYF. This chain links TRBV29-1 with TRBJ2-5; D not certain. The read gets to within 3 residues of the CDR3 end, and the germline J gene fills in the rest. The CDR3 is 16 amino acids. Trimming stripped 5 bases from V and 4 bases from J, with 23 bases between. Germline assignment: CDR1 SQVTM and CDR2 ANQGSEA.

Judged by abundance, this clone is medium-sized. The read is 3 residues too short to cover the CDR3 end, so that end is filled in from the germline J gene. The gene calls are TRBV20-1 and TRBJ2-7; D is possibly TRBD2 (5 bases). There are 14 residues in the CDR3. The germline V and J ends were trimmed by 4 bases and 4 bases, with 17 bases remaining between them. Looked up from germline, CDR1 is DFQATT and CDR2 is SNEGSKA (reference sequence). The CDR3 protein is CSAKSAVTVYEQYF. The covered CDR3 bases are TGCAGTGCTAAATCAGCGGTCACCGTTTACGAG.

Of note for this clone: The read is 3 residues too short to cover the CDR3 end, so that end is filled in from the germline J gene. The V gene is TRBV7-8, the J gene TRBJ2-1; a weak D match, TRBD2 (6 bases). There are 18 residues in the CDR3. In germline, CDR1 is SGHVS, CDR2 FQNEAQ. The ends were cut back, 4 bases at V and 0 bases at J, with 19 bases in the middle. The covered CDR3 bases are TGTGCCAGCAGCTCCACCCGACTAGGTTTGAGCTCCTACAATGAG. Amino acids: CASSSTRLGLSSYNE. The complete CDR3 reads CASSSTRLGLSSYNEQFF.

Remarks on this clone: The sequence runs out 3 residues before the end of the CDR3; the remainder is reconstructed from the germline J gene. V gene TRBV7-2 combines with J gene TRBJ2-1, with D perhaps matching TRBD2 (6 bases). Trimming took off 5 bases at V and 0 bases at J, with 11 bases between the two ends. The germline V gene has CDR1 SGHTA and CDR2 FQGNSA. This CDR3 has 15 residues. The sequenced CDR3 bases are TGTGCCAGCAGCAGAGCGGGTAGCTCCTACAATGAG. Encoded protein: CASSRAGSSYNE. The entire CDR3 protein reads CASSRAGSSYNEQFF.

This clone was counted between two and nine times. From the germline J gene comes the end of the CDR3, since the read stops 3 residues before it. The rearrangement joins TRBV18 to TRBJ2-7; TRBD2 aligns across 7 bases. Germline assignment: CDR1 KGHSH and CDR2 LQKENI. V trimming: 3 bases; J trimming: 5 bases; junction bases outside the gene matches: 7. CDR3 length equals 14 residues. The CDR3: CASSPLGGSDEQYF. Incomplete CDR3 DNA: TGTGCCAGCTCACCCCTCGGCGGGAGTGACGAG.

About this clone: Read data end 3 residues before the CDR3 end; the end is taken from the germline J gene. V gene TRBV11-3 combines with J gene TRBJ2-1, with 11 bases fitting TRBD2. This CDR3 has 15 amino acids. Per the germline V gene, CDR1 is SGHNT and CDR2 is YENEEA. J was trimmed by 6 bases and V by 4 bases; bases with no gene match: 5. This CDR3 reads CASSSLAGGPNEQFF. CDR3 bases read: TGTGCCAGCAGCTCCTTAGCGGGAGGGCCCAATGAG.

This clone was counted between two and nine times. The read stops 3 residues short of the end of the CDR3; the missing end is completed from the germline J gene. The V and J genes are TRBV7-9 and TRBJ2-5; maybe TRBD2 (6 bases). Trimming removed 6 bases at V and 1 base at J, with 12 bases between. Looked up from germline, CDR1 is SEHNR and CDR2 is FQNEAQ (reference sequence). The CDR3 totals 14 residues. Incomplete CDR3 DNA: TGTGCCAGCAGGAGTGCGGGGCCCCAAGAGACC. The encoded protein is CASRSAGPQET. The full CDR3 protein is CASRSAGPQETQYF. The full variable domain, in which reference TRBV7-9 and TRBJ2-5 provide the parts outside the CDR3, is DTGVSQNPRHKITKRGQNVTFRCDPISEHNRLYWYRQTLGQGPEFLTYFQNEAQLEKSRLLSDRFSAERPKGSFSTLEIQRTEQGDSAMYLCASRSAGPQETQYFGPGTRLLVL.

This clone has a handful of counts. Here the CDR3 reads CASSLVGGTEAFF. Incomplete CDR3 DNA: TGTGCCAGCTCATTGGTAGGGGGCACTGAA. The gene calls are TRBV18 and TRBJ1-1; TRBD1 might be the D (6 bases). The read finishes 3 residues shy of the CDR3 end, and the germline J gene is used to complete it. CDR1 and CDR2 from the germline V gene are KGHSH and LQKENI. With 5 bases removed from V and 4 bases from J, the gap between germline ends came to 11 bases. The CDR3 has 13 residues.

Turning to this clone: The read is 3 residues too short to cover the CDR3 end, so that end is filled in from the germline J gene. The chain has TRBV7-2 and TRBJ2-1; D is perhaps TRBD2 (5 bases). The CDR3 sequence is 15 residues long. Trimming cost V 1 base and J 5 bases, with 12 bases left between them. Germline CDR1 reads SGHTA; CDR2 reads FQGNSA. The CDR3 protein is CASSLGRTQNNEQFF. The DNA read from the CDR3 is TGTGCCAGCAGCTTAGGTCGGACTCAAAACAATGAG.

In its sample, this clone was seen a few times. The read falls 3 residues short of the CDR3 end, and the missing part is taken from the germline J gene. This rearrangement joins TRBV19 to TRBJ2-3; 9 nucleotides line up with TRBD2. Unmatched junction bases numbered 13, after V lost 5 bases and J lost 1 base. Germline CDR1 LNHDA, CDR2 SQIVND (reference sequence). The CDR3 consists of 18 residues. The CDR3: CASSAGTSPRWGTDTQYF. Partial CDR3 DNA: TGTGCCAGTAGTGCGGGGACTAGCCCCCGGTGGGGCACAGATACG.

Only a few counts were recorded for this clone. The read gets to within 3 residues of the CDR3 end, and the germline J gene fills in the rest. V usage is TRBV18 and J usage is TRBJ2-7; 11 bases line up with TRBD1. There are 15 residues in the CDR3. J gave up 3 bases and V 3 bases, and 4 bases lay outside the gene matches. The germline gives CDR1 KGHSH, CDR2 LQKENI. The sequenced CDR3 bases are TGTGCCAGCTCACCCGGGACAGGGGGGAACTACGAG. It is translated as CASSPGTGGNYE. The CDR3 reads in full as CASSPGTGGNYEQYF.

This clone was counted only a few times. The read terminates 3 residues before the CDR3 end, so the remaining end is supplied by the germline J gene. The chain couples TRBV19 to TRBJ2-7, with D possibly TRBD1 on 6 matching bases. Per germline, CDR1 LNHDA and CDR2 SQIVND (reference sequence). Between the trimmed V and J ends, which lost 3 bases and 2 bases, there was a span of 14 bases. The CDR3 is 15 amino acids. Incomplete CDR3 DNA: TGTGCCAGTAGTATGCCCGGGGACAAAACCTACGAG. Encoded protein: CASSMPGDKTYE. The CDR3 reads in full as CASSMPGDKTYEQYF.

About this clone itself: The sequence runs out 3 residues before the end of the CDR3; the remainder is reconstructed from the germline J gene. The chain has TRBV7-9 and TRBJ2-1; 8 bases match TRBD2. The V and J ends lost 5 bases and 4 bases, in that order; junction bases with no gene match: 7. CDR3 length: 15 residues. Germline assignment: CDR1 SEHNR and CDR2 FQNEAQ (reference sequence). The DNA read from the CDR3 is TGTGCCAGCAGCCACTCGAGCGGGAGTTACAATGAG. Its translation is CASSHSSGSYNE. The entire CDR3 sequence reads CASSHSSGSYNEQFF.